The clone carrying this TCR beta chain has more than one count but fewer than ten. What it binds is not known. This record belongs to a study of TIL therapy for anti-PD-1-resistant metastatic lung cancer. About the study: Median tumor mutation burden was approximately 1.5 mutations per megabase. General observations from the study: Treatment-naive, never-smoker and oncogene-addicted patients were overrepresented in this highly selected cohort.

Described time point: pre-treatment sample, taken before nivolumab and TIL therapy. V dropped 5 bases and J dropped 4 bases, with 8 bases sitting between them. CDR3 length equals 11 residues. Germline values: CDR1 DFQATT, CDR2 SNEGSKA (reference sequence). This was the immunoSEQ v3 assay. Method: immunoSEQ multiplex PCR; TCRdb's copy keeps in-frame clones and lacks some. The sample has around 20,000 clones; about 80% are singletons. V is TRBV20-1 and J is TRBJ2-5, with no clear D. Sequencing used blood, obtained at baseline. This receptor was taken from a person between 30 and 79 years old with non-small cell lung cancer. The CDR3 region is CSALTRETQYF. The CDR3 DNA reads as TGCAGTGCTTTGACCAGAGAGACCCAGTACTTC.